This is a list of T cell receptor beta chains from one sample in a study of cytomegalovirus exposure and HLA in healthy donors. Repertoires were generated with immunoSEQ multiplex PCR, while TCRdb's copy carries only in-frame clones and drops some. The sample comprises about 100,000 clones, roughly 74% of which are singletons, and around 14% rests with the top ten. Sequenced input: PBMCs. These receptors were obtained from a woman in her sixties or seventies in good health and CMV-seropositive. The CDR3 runs from the conserved cysteine through the conserved F or W. Fields, in order: V gene, J gene, clone size, D gene, CDR3 DNA, CDR3 protein. The D gene is left open where the match is weak. Not all rows give a size; the values are once, few, many and, for expanded clones, a class.

TRBV2	TRBJ1-5	.	.	TGTGCCAGCAGAGATGACAGGAGCAATCAGCCCCAGCATTTT	CASRDDRSNQPQHF
TRBV10-1	TRBJ2-2	.	.	TGCGCCAGCAGTGGGAGAAGCGCGAACACCGGGGAGCTGTTTTTT	CASSGRSANTGELFF
TRBV9	TRBJ2-7	.	.	TGTGCCAGCAGCGTAGGTAACAGGGTCTACGAGCAGTACTTC	CASSVGNRVYEQYF
TRBV7-9	TRBJ1-2	once	.	TGTGCCAGCAGCAGGAGCCTACTCTATGGCTACACCTTC	CASSRSLLYGYTF
TRBV5-1	TRBJ2-1	.	.	TGCGCCAGCAGCTTGGCGGGAGCGAGTGAGCAGTTCTTC	CASSLAGASEQFF
TRBV6-5	TRBJ2-7	once	TRBD1	TGTGCCAGCAGTTCAGACAGGGGCACCCCCTACGAGCAGTACTTC	CASSSDRGTPYEQYF
TRBV18	TRBJ2-1	.	TRBD2	TGTGCCAGCTCACCAGCCCTGGGAGCGGGGGGGCCTGAGCAGTTCTTC	CASSPALGAGGPEQFF
TRBV7-9	TRBJ1-4	few	TRBD1	TGTGCCAGCAGCTTAGGAGGGACAGGCCTCATGGGAGAAAAACTGTTTTTT	CASSLGGTGLMGEKLFF
TRBV6-6	TRBJ2-1	.	TRBD2	TGTGCCAGCAGAGAGGGCGGGAGGGCCGATGAGCAGTTCTTC	CASREGGRADEQFF
TRBV19	TRBJ1-5	.	TRBD1	TGTGCCAGTAGTATATCCCAGGGGGATCAGCCCCAGCATTTT	CASSISQGDQPQHF
TRBV10-3	TRBJ2-3	once	.	TGTGCCATGACCGACACTGCTCAGGATACGCAGTATTTT	CAMTDTAQDTQYF
TRBV10-1	TRBJ2-3	.	TRBD2	TGCGCCAGCAGTGACGGGACTAGCGGGGGCCCAATGGGCACAGATACGCAGTATTTT	CASSDGTSGGPMGTDTQYF
TRBV27	TRBJ1-5	.	.	TGTGCCAGCAGTTTCGCAGGAAATAGCAATCAGCCCCAGCATTTT	CASSFAGNSNQPQHF
TRBV6-5	TRBJ1-3	.	TRBD1	TGTGCCAGCAGTTACGGTGGGGGACAGGGAGGGGACACCATATATTTT	CASSYGGGQGGDTIYF
TRBV6-5	TRBJ1-6	.	TRBD1	TGTGCCAGCAGCCCCGGACAGGATTCACCCCTCCACTTT	CASSPGQDSPLHF
TRBV7-6	TRBJ2-7	.	TRBD2	TGTGCCAGCAGCTTGGGAGGGCTCTACGAGCAGTACTTC	CASSLGGLYEQYF
TRBV5-4	TRBJ1-6	.	.	TGTGCCAGCAGCTCGCCAACAAGCTCCTATAATTCACCCCTCCACTTT	CASSSPTSSYNSPLHF
TRBV5-4	TRBJ2-7	.	TRBD1	TGTGCCAGCAGCTTGATCCACGGACAGGGCTACTATAACGAGCAGTACTTC	CASSLIHGQGYYNEQYF
TRBV7-6	TRBJ1-3	.	TRBD1	TGTGCCAGCAGCCCACGGACAGGGGCATCTGGAAACACCATATATTTT	CASSPRTGASGNTIYF
TRBV5-1	TRBJ2-3	.	TRBD2	TGCGCCAGCAGGGCTCCGACTAGCGGGAGAGATACGCAGTATTTT	CASRAPTSGRDTQYF
TRBV18	TRBJ2-4	.	TRBD2	TGTGCCAGCTCACTACGGGGGAGGGTCCAAAACATTCAGTACTTC	CASSLRGRVQNIQYF
TRBV6-6	TRBJ1-5	.	.	TGTGCCAGCAGTTACTCGAGTAACAATCAGCCCCAGCATTTT	CASSYSSNNQPQHF
TRBV5-6	TRBJ1-2	.	TRBD1	TGTGCCAGCAGCCTACAGGGGGCTGGATTCGGTGGCTACACCTTC	CASSLQGAGFGGYTF
TRBV7-9	TRBJ1-4	.	.	TGTGCCAGCAGCTTATCGGGACTGAGTAATGAAAAACTGTTTTTT	CASSLSGLSNEKLFF
TRBV7-9	TRBJ2-7	.	TRBD2	TGTTCCAGCAGCTTATCTGGTGGGGGGGCCTACGAGCAGTACTTC	CSSSLSGGGAYEQYF
TRBV19	TRBJ2-5	.	.	TGTGCCAGTAGTATACGGGCAGGGGGGACCCAAGAGACCCAGTACTTC	CASSIRAGGTQETQYF
TRBV27	TRBJ2-3	.	.	TGTGCCAGCAGTTTTGGTGGGGCACAGTTTGCGCAGTATTTT	CASSFGGAQFAQYF
TRBV15	TRBJ1-2	.	.	TGTGCCACCAGCAGAGATGGGGGGACCTATGGCTACACCTTC	CATSRDGGTYGYTF
TRBV4-1	TRBJ1-3	.	TRBD1	TGCGCCAGCAGCCAACAAACAGGGGGCTTCTCTGGAAACACCATATATTTT	CASSQQTGGFSGNTIYF
TRBV11-2	TRBJ2-5	.	.	TGTGCCAGCAGCTTCGGAGCAGGGGAAGAGACCCAGTACTTC	CASSFGAGEETQYF
TRBV27	TRBJ2-3	.	TRBD1	TGTGCCAGCAGTTCACGCCGGGACAGCCTCACAGATACGCAGTATTTT	CASSSRRDSLTDTQYF
TRBV11-2	TRBJ2-1	.	.	TGTGCCAGCAGCGCGGCAGGGTGGGACAATGAGCAGTTCTTC	CASSAAGWDNEQFF